The rows below give T cell receptor beta chains drawn from one sample of a study of T cells in Graves' hyperthyroidism and ophthalmopathy. TCRdb analysed the multiplex PCR reads with MiXCR anew, one entry per CDR3 protein. The table has around 300,000 distinct CDR3 sequences, roughly a fifth seen once. Sequenced: blood. Receptor source: a man between 45 and 60 years old with Graves' ophthalmopathy. Both conserved end residues are part of each CDR3. Fields, in order: V gene, clone size, J gene, D gene, CDR3 DNA, CDR3 protein. The D gene is left open where the match is weak. A clone size is listed for some rows: how often the clone was seen (once, few, many), or a class if it is expanded.

TRBV11-3	-	TRBJ2-1	-	TGTGCCAGCAGCTTGACTACCTCTTTCCATGAGCAGTTCTTC	CASSLTTSFHEQFF
TRBV3-1	many	TRBJ2-2	-	TGTGCCAGCAGCCTGACCCACGGGGAGCTGTTTTTT	CASSLTHGELFF
TRBV6-6	-	TRBJ2-4	-	TGTGCCAGCAGTTACTCTGTCTCAGGGACGGGCCCCCTTCAGTACTTC	CASSYSVSGTGPLQYF
TRBV12-3/TRBV12-4	once	TRBJ1-3	-	TGTGCCAGCACCGCAGGAAACACCATATATTTT	CASTAGNTIYF
TRBV5-1	many	TRBJ2-7	TRBD2	TGCGCCAGCAGCTTCGGAGGTGGCCGGGGGGACGAGCAGTACTTC	CASSFGGGRGDEQYF
TRBV18	many	TRBJ1-6	-	TGTGCCAGCTCCTTCAATACCCCCCAGGGTATCGATTCACCCCTCCACTTT	CASSFNTPQGIDSPLHF
TRBV3-1	many	TRBJ2-1	-	TGTGCCAGCAGCCAAGAAGGGCCTCCTGAGCAGTTCTTC	CASSQEGPPEQFF
TRBV4-1	few	TRBJ1-4	-	TGCGCCAGCAGCCAAGATAACCCCTCCTGGGGGGGAGGTGAAAAACTGTTTTTT	CASSQDNPSWGGGEKLFF
TRBV24-1	many	TRBJ1-2	-	TGTGCCACCAGTGAAAGGGCCACAGCCGAAGGGGAGTACGGCTACACCTTC	CATSERATAEGEYGYTF
TRBV20-1	many	TRBJ2-5	-	TGCAGTGCTAGATGGCAGCAAGAGACCCAGTACTTC	CSARWQQETQYF
TRBV30	many	TRBJ2-3	-	TGTGCCTGGAGTGTGCCAGGAAATACGCAGTATTTT	CAWSVPGNTQYF
TRBV5-1	few	TRBJ2-3	TRBD2	TGCGCCAGCAGCCCCACTAGCGGCACAGATACGCAGTATTTT	CASSPTSGTDTQYF
TRBV30	many	TRBJ1-1	-	TGTGCCTGGAGCCGGGGTGGGGGAACTGAAGCTTTCTTT	CAWSRGGGTEAFF
TRBV29-1	many	TRBJ2-1	TRBD2	TGCAGCGTTGAAGACGGCGGGAGAGTGCACAATGAGCAGTTCTTC	CSVEDGGRVHNEQFF
TRBV5-1	many	TRBJ2-7	TRBD1	TGCGCCAGCAGCTTGGGTTCGTCCAGGGGGCAGGGCGAGCAGTACTTC	CASSLGSSRGQGEQYF
TRBV20-1	-	TRBJ2-7	-	TGCAGTGCTAGCGGTCATCCTTACTCCTACGAGCAGTACTTC	CSASGHPYSYEQYF
TRBV28	many	TRBJ1-5	-	TGTGCCAGCAACTTGAGGGGGGCGGGTCAGCCCCAGCATTTT	CASNLRGAGQPQHF
TRBV27	-	TRBJ2-7	-	TGTGCCAGCAGTTTACTAAGGTCCTCCTACGAGCAGTACTTC	CASSLLRSSYEQYF
TRBV5-1	-	TRBJ1-5	-	TGCGCCAGCAGCTTCGGGGCAGATCAGCCCCAGCATTTT	CASSFGADQPQHF
TRBV20-1	many	TRBJ2-7	-	TGCAGTGCTAGTTTAACGGGACAAAGTACGGGGGAGCAGTACTTC	CSASLTGQSTGEQYF
TRBV6-4	few	TRBJ2-3	-	TGTGCCAGCAGTGGGCAGGGAACAGATACGCAGTATTTT	CASSGQGTDTQYF
TRBV10-1	many	TRBJ2-5	-	TGCGCCAGCAGGGTTCCAGGGGATTGGGAGACCCAGTACTTC	CASRVPGDWETQYF
TRBV6-5	-	TRBJ1-2	TRBD1	TGTGCCAGCAGTTACCGGGACAGGGCACGTCTTAGGGATGGCTACACCTTC	CASSYRDRARLRDGYTF
TRBV2	many	TRBJ2-1	-	TGTGCCAGCACCCCTAGCGAGGATGAGCAGTTCTTC	CASTPSEDEQFF
TRBV20-1	many	TRBJ1-6	-	TGCAGTGCTGTCCCCGGGAATTCACCCCTCCACTTT	CSAVPGNSPLHF
TRBV15	few	TRBJ2-7	-	TGTGCCACCAGCAGTGAATCAGGGGGGATCTACGAGCAGTACTTC	CATSSESGGIYEQYF
TRBV27	-	TRBJ2-2	TRBD1	TGTGCCAGCAGTTTTCGGGACAGGGCGGTCGGGGAGCTGTTTTTT	CASSFRDRAVGELFF
TRBV5-1	many	TRBJ1-2	-	TGCGCCAGCAGCGAACAGGGCGGCTATGGCTACACCTTC	CASSEQGGYGYTF
TRBV14	-	TRBJ1-1	-	TGTGCCAGCAGCCATCCGGGGGGCACTGAAGCTTTCTTT	CASSHPGGTEAFF
TRBV25-1	-	TRBJ2-5	-	TGTGCCAGCTTAGGTCTGGGGGCATGGGAGACCCAGTACTTC	CASLGLGAWETQYF
TRBV4-2	few	TRBJ2-7	-	TGTGCCAGCAGCCAAGATCTAGTTTCCTACGAGCAGTACTTC	CASSQDLVSYEQYF
TRBV13	many	TRBJ2-3	TRBD1	TGTGCCAGCAGCATGCAGACAGGGGCCACAGATACGCAGTATTTT	CASSMQTGATDTQYF
TRBV20-1	many	TRBJ2-1	TRBD2	TGCAGTGCTGAACTAGCGGGAGGGTGGAACGAGCAGTTCTTC	CSAELAGGWNEQFF
TRBV5-5	-	TRBJ2-5	-	TGTGCCAGCAGCTTGGCTCGAATGGAAGAGACCCAGTACTTC	CASSLARMEETQYF
TRBV19	-	TRBJ1-5	-	TGTGCCAGTAAAACAGGGCTGACCAGGAGCAATCAGCCCCAGCATTTT	CASKTGLTRSNQPQHF
TRBV5-1	few	TRBJ2-5	-	TGCGCCAGCAGCTCCCGATGGCCTCGGGCGCGTAAAGACGAAGAGACCCAGTACTTC	CASSSRWPRARKDEETQYF
TRBV30	-	TRBJ1-5	-	TGTGCCTGGAGTGTTTCGGGACAAGGTTTTAATCAGCCCCAGCATTTT	CAWSVSGQGFNQPQHF
TRBV28	few	TRBJ1-6	TRBD1	TGTGCCAGCAGTCTCGTCCCGGGACAGGGGAAAGGCCTCCACTTT	CASSLVPGQGKGLHF
TRBV14	few	TRBJ2-7	TRBD1	TGTGCCAGCAGCCTGGGACAGGGGGACCACGAGCAGTACTTC	CASSLGQGDHEQYF
TRBV5-1	-	TRBJ2-2	-	TGCGCCAGCAGCTTGGACAGACCAACCGGGGAGCTGTTTTTT	CASSLDRPTGELFF
TRBV10-3	-	TRBJ1-1	-	TGTGCCATCAGTGAGTCGGCCGAGGGGACTGAAGCTTTCTTT	CAISESAEGTEAFF
TRBV2	few	TRBJ2-3	TRBD2	TGTGCCAGCCTAACTAGCGGAAGCAGCACAGATACGCAGTATTTT	CASLTSGSSTDTQYF
TRBV7-9	-	TRBJ2-3	-	TGTGCCAGCAGCTCCTTTGGGGCAGATACGCAGTATTTT	CASSSFGADTQYF
TRBV20-1	few	TRBJ2-5	-	TGCAGTGCCCCACAGGGAGGATGGTGGACCCAGTACTTC	CSAPQGGWWTQYF
TRBV5-5	-	TRBJ1-5	-	TGTGCCAGCAGCTTGAGCGGGGCGGGTAATCAGCCCCAGCATTTT	CASSLSGAGNQPQHF
TRBV5-1	many	TRBJ1-1	-	TGCGCCAGCAGACCTGAGACGGCCTGGAACACTGAAGCTTTCTTT	CASRPETAWNTEAFF
TRBV14	-	TRBJ2-6	TRBD1	TGTGCCAGCAGCCGTAGGACAGGGGGGCCATCTGGGGCCAACGTCCTGACTTTC	CASSRRTGGPSGANVLTF
TRBV4-2	-	TRBJ1-1	-	TGTGCCAGCAGCCAGGGGGGAGTATTTACTGAAGCTTTCTTT	CASSQGGVFTEAFF
TRBV10-3	few	TRBJ2-3	-	TGTGCCATCAGTGGTGCTAGCGAGTTCGCAGATACGCAGTATTTT	CAISGASEFADTQYF
TRBV30	many	TRBJ2-1	-	TGTGCCTGGAGTGTACTAGGGTCGGAGCAGTTCTTC	CAWSVLGSEQFF
TRBV5-8	many	TRBJ2-4	-	TGTGCCAGCAGCCCCAGAAGTGGCAAAAACATTCAGTACTTC	CASSPRSGKNIQYF